The clone carrying this T cell receptor beta chain came up a few times. Its target is unknown. These data belong to a study of CD8 T cells in ankylosing spondylitis. Study-wide results and caveats: Reported data indicate significant enrichment of disease-linked clones within matched ankylosing spondylitis synovial fluid. Earlier work had already found some motif variants in reactive arthritis synovial fluid and blood.

Making use of molecular barcodes, quantitative 5'-RACE generated TCR beta libraries. TCRdb recomputed calls from the 5' RACE reads with MiXCR, one row per CDR3 protein. This table has 84,000 or so distinct CDR3 sequences, around 26% appearing once. Source material: blood, either unsorted or a sorted T cell fraction (not recorded which). This sequence was found in a male donor with ankylosing spondylitis or in good health (not recorded which).

CDR3 in DNA: TGTGCCACCACCGGGACATCTTTTATGAACACTGAAGCTTTCTTT. This codes for CATTGTSFMNTEAFF. The chain joins TRBV5-6 to TRBJ1-1; the D gene is possibly TRBD1 (6 bases). V was clipped by 9 bases and J by 0 bases, with 18 bases between them. CDR3 length: 15 amino acids. Germline CDR1 reads SGHDT; CDR2 reads YYEEEE.